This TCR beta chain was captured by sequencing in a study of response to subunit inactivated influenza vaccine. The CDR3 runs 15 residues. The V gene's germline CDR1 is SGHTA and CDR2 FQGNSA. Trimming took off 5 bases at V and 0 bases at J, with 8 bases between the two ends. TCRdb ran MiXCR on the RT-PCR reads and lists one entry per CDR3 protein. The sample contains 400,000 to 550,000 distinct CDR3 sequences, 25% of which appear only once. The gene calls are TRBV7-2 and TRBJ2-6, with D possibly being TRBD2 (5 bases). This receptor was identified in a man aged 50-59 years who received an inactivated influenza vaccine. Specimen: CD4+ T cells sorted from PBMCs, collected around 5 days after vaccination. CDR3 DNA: TGTGCCAGCAGCCCCCGGGGCTCTGGGGCCAACGTCCTGACTTTC. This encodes CASSPRGSGANVLTF.